This T cell receptor (beta chain) was identified in a study of T cells expressing NK-cell markers. Germline V gives CDR1 SGHRS, CDR2 YFSETQ. CDR3 length: 15 amino acids. TCRdb re-called the 5' RACE reads and gives one entry per CDR3 protein, without DNA. This repertoire includes about 380,000 distinct CDR3 sequences. About this clonotype: Its antigen is unidentified.

Study-level results: Dominant NKG2C+ clonotypes made up about 1.0-7.5% of CD8+ T cells in roughly 6 donors.

The sequenced sample was blood T cells: a sorted CD56 or NKG2C T cell subset, CD4+ or CD8+ T cells, or bulk PBMC T cells (not recorded which). The TCR sequence derives from a man aged 18 to 69 in good health. The V call is TRBV5-1, the J call TRBJ1-6; as DNA is missing, the TRBD1 call by TCRdb cannot be tested. CDR3 sequence: CASSWETGQRSPLHF. The variable domain in full, with the rest retrieved from reference TRBV5-1 and TRBJ1-6, is KAGVTQTPRYLIKTRGQQVTLSCSPISGHRSVSWYQQTPGQGLQFLFEYFSETQRNKGNFPGRFSGRQFSNSRSEMNVSTLELGDSALYLCASSWETGQRSPLHFGNGTRLTVT.